The subject of this entry is one T cell receptor (beta chain). Its antigen is not identified. The source of the sample is a study of CD8+CD57+ T cells in acquired aplastic anemia. Overall study context: DNA from sorted CD4+ and CD8+ cells averaged roughly 3.2 ug. Study-wide findings and caveats: The same twenty-nine CD8+ CDR3 sequences occurred in patients and in controls. Statistical testing detected no significant gap in CD8+ Simpson's diversity between patients and controls.

According to the study, genomic DNA was the template for TCR beta VDJ and CDR3 profiling. TCRdb reanalysed the reads using MiXCR and keeps one entry per CDR3 protein. The sample lists some 140,000 distinct CDR3 sequences, about 50% occurring once. Selection for sequencing was limited to patients who had shown CD8+CD57+ cell expansion by flow cytometry. Untreated patients provided the blood samples, with no therapy given before sampling. J lost 9 bases, V lost 1 base, and 6 bases had no gene match. The germline V gene encodes CDR1 LNHNV and CDR2 YYDKDF (reference sequence). This CDR3 region has 16 residues.

The V gene is TRBV15, the J gene TRBJ2-1; TRBD2 matches at 13 bases. The clonotype was recovered from a human donor with aplastic anemia. Sequencing used sorted CD4+, CD8+, or CD8+CD57+ T cells (not recorded which) from PBMCs. The CDR3 bases are TGTGCCACCAGCAGAGCCGGGACTAGCGGGATGGGTGAGCAGTTCTTC. Translation gives CATSRAGTSGMGEQFF.